The 28 T cell receptor beta chains below all came from one sample that was sequenced in a study of naive and memory T cell subsets. Specified treatment: skin biopsy from PPD injection site in Mantoux-positive individual. TCR cDNA received a 3' ligated oligonucleotide that carried a UMI. The SP2 primer and nested alpha and beta constant region primers amplified ligated cDNA in four rounds. One entry per CDR3 protein, called by TCRdb with MiXCR from the UMI-ligation and nested PCR reads. The table lists approximately 21,000 distinct CDR3 sequences, roughly 6% of them singletons. The sequences come from skin, collected from a tuberculin skin test site. The origin of the receptors is an adult in good health.

This clonotype was recorded many times. The chain joins TRBV7-3 to TRBJ2-1; D possibly corresponds to TRBD2 (5 bases). Germline CDR1 reads SGHTA; CDR2 reads FQGTGA. CDR3 length: 15 amino acids. Trimming pared 2 bases from V and 2 bases from J, leaving 10 bases between. The CDR3 protein is CASSLGRSPYNEQFF. Written as DNA, the CDR3 is TGTGCCAGCAGCTTAGGGAGATCCCCCTACAATGAGCAGTTCTTC.

The chain links TRBV28 to TRBJ1-1; D may be TRBD1 (5 bases). CDR3 length: 13 residues. Deletions cut 3 bases from V and 9 bases from J, with 14 bases between. The germline V gene encodes CDR1 MDHEN and CDR2 SYDVKM. The CDR3 DNA is TGTGCCAGCAGTTTCCCCGACAGTCATAAAGCTTTCTTT. The encoded protein is CASSFPDSHKAFF.

This clonotype was counted many times. V is TRBV7-9 and J is TRBJ2-7; TRBD1 agrees at 7 bases. The length of the CDR3 is 16 residues. Germline V gene data show CDR1 as SEHNR and CDR2 as FQNEAQ (reference sequence). The V gene end was trimmed by 1 base and the J gene end by 0 bases; junction bases not matched to a gene: 6. The CDR3 DNA sequence: TGTGCCAGCAGCTTAGGACAGGGAATAAACTCCTACGAGCAGTACTTC. This translates into CASSLGQGINSYEQYF.

This clonotype was picked up a small number of times. The V call is TRBV6-1, the J call TRBJ2-7, with 8 bases fitting TRBD1. V was clipped by 6 bases and J by 4 bases; unmatched bases: 5. Germline values: CDR1 MNHNS, CDR2 SASEGT. CDR3 length equals 13 residues. The CDR3 here is CASRSTGAYEQYF. CDR3 bases: TGTGCCAGCAGATCGACAGGGGCGTACGAGCAGTACTTC.

The chain joins TRBV4-1 to TRBJ2-7; perhaps D is TRBD1 or TRBD2 (6 bases each). CDR3 length equals 14 residues. Germline-derived CDR1 and CDR2 are MGHRA and YSYEKL. V lost 4 bases and J 6 bases, leaving 16 bases between the germline ends. CDR3 sequence reads: CASSPPDYRVEQYF. As DNA, the CDR3 is TGCGCCAGCAGCCCTCCGGACTACAGGGTCGAGCAGTACTTC.

This clonotype has a count of ten or more. This chain uses TRBV29-1 with TRBJ2-7; no definite D call. Between the trimmed V and J ends, which lost 4 bases and 0 bases, there was a span of 7 bases. From germline, CDR1 is SQVTM and CDR2 ANQGSEA. The CDR3 sequence is 12 residues long. CDR3 DNA sequence: TGCAGCGTTGTGGGTAGCTCCTACGAGCAGTACTTC. Translated, it gives CSVVGSSYEQYF.

The rearrangement links TRBV2 to TRBJ2-2; D call uncertain. Germline CDR1 reads SNHLY; CDR2 reads FYNNEI. Between the trimmed V and J ends, which lost 6 bases and 1 base, there was a span of 6 bases. This CDR3 contains 13 residues. In nucleotides, the CDR3 is TGTGCCAGCAGCTCTGGGAACACCGGGGAGCTGTTTTTT. Residues: CASSSGNTGELFF.

This clonotype turned up a few times. This chain uses TRBV6-6 with TRBJ2-7, with D uncertain. Germline-derived CDR1 and CDR2 are MNHNY and SVGAGI (reference sequence). The CDR3 consists of 10 residues. Trimming took off 10 bases at V and 1 base at J, with 5 bases between the two ends. The CDR3 DNA is TGTGCCACCCTTTCCTACGAGCAGTACTTC. Translation: CATLSYEQYF.

This clonotype was detected ten times or more. V usage is TRBV7-2 and J usage is TRBJ2-7; D not resolved. This CDR3 contains 14 residues. Per the germline V gene, CDR1 is SGHTA and CDR2 is FQGNSA. V was trimmed by 0 bases and J by 1 base, leaving 7 bases between them. The CDR3 is CASSLARSSYEQYF. The CDR3 DNA sequence: TGTGCCAGCAGCTTAGCGCGCAGTTCCTACGAGCAGTACTTC.

This clonotype has more than one count but fewer than ten. The chain links TRBV6-5 to TRBJ2-6, with D perhaps TRBD1 (5 bases). In germline, CDR1 is MNHEY, CDR2 SVGAGI. This CDR3 region has 16 residues. The germline V and J ends were trimmed by 0 bases and 2 bases, with 8 bases remaining between them. The CDR3 protein is CASSYSTAPGANVLTF. The CDR3 bases are TGTGCCAGCAGTTACTCGACAGCTCCTGGGGCCAACGTCCTGACTTTC.

Ten or more counts support this clonotype. J is TRBJ2-3 and V is TRBV7-9; 10 bases fit TRBD2. The length of the CDR3 is 16 residues. CDR1 is SEHNR and CDR2 is FQNEAQ in the germline V gene (reference sequence). Unmatched junction bases numbered 9, after V lost 5 bases and J lost 4 bases. The CDR3 DNA follows: TGTGCCAGCAGCCGGGCGGTAGCGGGAGGATCAGATACGCAGTATTTT. Encoded protein: CASSRAVAGGSDTQYF.

In this sample, this clonotype turned up a few times. The J gene is TRBJ1-5, the V gene TRBV18; D remains unclear. This CDR3 comprises 14 residues. V gave up 2 bases and J gave up 6 bases, with 11 bases separating them. Germline-derived CDR1 and CDR2 are KGHSH and LQKENI. CDR3 coding DNA: TGTGCCAGCTCACCAGGAGGGCCTCGTCAGCCCCAGCATTTT. Protein product: CASSPGGPRQPQHF.

In its sample, this clonotype is medium-sized. One junction end disagrees with the germline gene, perhaps due to a read error. The chain has TRBV10-3 and TRBJ2-6; possibly TRBD1 for D (6 bases). In germline, CDR1 is ENHRY, CDR2 SYGVKD. This CDR3 comprises 13 residues. The CDR3 coding sequence is TGTGCCATCAGTGAGGAGGGGGTCAACGTCCTGACTTTC. It codes for CAISEEGVNVLTF.

This clonotype has at least ten counts. The chain has TRBV7-9 and TRBJ1-1; D is unclear. V was pared by 5 bases and J by 1 base, with 8 bases between. Germline V gene sequence: CDR1 SEHNR, CDR2 FQNEAQ (reference sequence). The CDR3 has 13 amino acids. The chain's CDR3 is CASSRGGNTEAFF. CDR3 coding DNA: TGTGCCAGCAGCCGAGGAGGGAACACTGAAGCTTTCTTT.

The chain uses TRBV6-2 or TRBV6-3 and TRBJ2-1, with D perhaps TRBD2 (6 bases). The CDR3 has 18 amino acids. Germline lookup yields CDR1 MNHEY and CDR2 SVGEGT. V lost 6 bases and J 0 bases, leaving 21 bases between the germline ends. CDR3 nucleotide sequence: TGTGCCAGCAGCCGGTGGCCAGGGCGGGAACACTCCTACAATGAGCAGTTCTTC. Residues: CASSRWPGREHSYNEQFF.

This clonotype was counted many times. V is TRBV12-3 or TRBV12-4 and J is TRBJ2-1, with D perhaps assigned TRBD1 or TRBD2 (6 bases each). The CDR3 runs 14 residues. V was trimmed by 6 bases and J by 0 bases, leaving 9 bases between them. CDR3 loop: CASSPGASYNEQFF. CDR3 in DNA: TGTGCCAGCAGCCCGGGGGCCTCCTACAATGAGCAGTTCTTC.

By share, this clonotype ranks as medium-sized. The genes are TRBV7-9 and TRBJ2-1; maybe TRBD1 (8 bases). V was clipped by 5 bases and J by 7 bases, with 12 bases between them. Germline CDR1 reads SEHNR; CDR2 reads FQNEAQ (reference sequence). CDR3 size: 13 residues. In DNA form, the CDR3 reads TGTGCCAGCAGCGGACAGGGAGGGAATGAGCAGTTCTTC. This codes for CASSGQGGNEQFF.

This clonotype came up a few times. V and J are TRBV28 and TRBJ2-7, with TRBD1 matching over 7 bases. Germline CDR1 is MDHEN and CDR2 is SYDVKM. CDR3 length equals 15 residues. The V segment lost 4 bases and the J segment 7 bases; nucleotides outside the gene matches: 13. CDR3 DNA sequence: TGTGCCAGCAGTTCCCCGGGGCAGGGGGTAGGAGAGCAGTACTTC. Its protein product is CASSSPGQGVGEQYF.

This clonotype was counted many times. The chain links TRBV5-6 to TRBJ1-1; tentative D call: TRBD1 (5 bases). The V and J ends lost 3 bases and 0 bases respectively, with 12 bases between them. The CDR3 runs 15 residues. Germline V CDR1 and CDR2: SGHDT, YYEEEE. The CDR3 nucleotides read TGTGCCAGCAGCTCATCCAAGGGGTTGAACACTGAAGCTTTCTTT. This codes for CASSSSKGLNTEAFF.

A few counts support this clonotype. The V gene is TRBV24-1, the J gene TRBJ2-3; 13 bases line up with TRBD2. This CDR3 contains 19 residues. CDR1 is KGHDR, CDR2 SFDVKD, per germline. The J segment lost 3 bases and the V segment lost 2 bases, leaving 10 bases of the junction unmatched. The chain's CDR3 is CATSDWTSGRRSWTDTQYF. For the CDR3, the DNA is TGTGCCACCAGTGATTGGACTAGCGGGAGAAGGAGTTGGACAGATACGCAGTATTTT.

This clonotype is categorized as medium-sized. The chain employs TRBV27 and TRBJ2-3, with 10 positions matching TRBD1. Per the germline V gene, CDR1 is MNHEY and CDR2 is SMNVEV (reference sequence). With V trimmed by 6 bases and J by 5 bases, 8 bases remained unmatched. This CDR3 is 15 amino acids long. CDR3 DNA sequence: TGTGCCAGCAGCCTCGAATGGACAGGGGGAGATACGCAGTATTTT. As protein: CASSLEWTGGDTQYF.

CDR3 DNA: TGTGCCAGCAGCGCGGGTCTCTTCCTCGAGCAGTACTTC. It codes for CASSAGLFLEQYF. This chain connects TRBV2 to TRBJ2-7, with a tentative D call TRBD2 (5 bases). The CDR3 totals 13 residues. Trimming removed 6 bases at V and 6 bases at J, with 15 bases between. Per germline, CDR1 SNHLY and CDR2 FYNNEI.

There are many counts of this clonotype. The rearrangement uses TRBV5-5 and TRBJ2-2; no definite D call. Trimming took off 4 bases at V and 2 bases at J, with 15 bases between the two ends. The CDR3 spans 16 residues. Germline CDR1 and CDR2: SGHKS and YYEKEE (reference sequence). CDR3: CASSPGSQANTGELFF. In DNA form, the CDR3 reads TGTGCCAGCAGCCCTGGGTCGCAGGCAAACACCGGGGAGCTGTTTTTT.

Ten or more counts support this clonotype. This chain joins TRBV27 and TRBJ2-1; 13 nucleotides line up with TRBD2. The length of the CDR3 is 15 residues. The trim removed 4 bases at V and 5 bases at J, leaving 2 bases unmatched. Germline CDR1 reads MNHEY; CDR2 reads SMNVEV (reference sequence). CDR3 bases: TGTGCCAGCAGTTCCGGACTAGCGGGAGACAATGAGCAGTTCTTC. Translation: CASSSGLAGDNEQFF.

This clonotype was observed many times. The chain employs TRBV28 and TRBJ2-3; 7 bases align to TRBD2. This CDR3 region has 16 residues. CDR1 is MDHEN and CDR2 is SYDVKM in the germline V gene. The ends lost 6 bases at V and 8 bases at J; junction bases unmatched: 17. The CDR3 DNA reads as TGTGCCAGCAGGGTCGGGGCGGGAGTTCCCGGCGGTACGCAGTATTTT. Its protein is CASRVGAGVPGGTQYF.

By proportion, this clonotype is medium-sized. The V call is TRBV30, the J call TRBJ2-7; 7 bases agree with TRBD1. Trimming removed 2 bases from V and 2 bases from J; junction bases left unmatched: 6. Germline CDR1 is GTSNPN and CDR2 is SVGIG (reference sequence). The CDR3 consists of 14 residues. The CDR3 is CAWSSDRSTYEQYF. Here the CDR3 DNA reads TGTGCCTGGAGTTCGGACAGGAGCACCTACGAGCAGTACTTC. Supplemented by reference TRBV30 and TRBJ2-7, the full variable domain reads SQTIHQWPATLVQPVGSPLSLECTVEGTSNPNLYWYRQAAGRGLQLLFYSVGIGQISSEVPQNLSASRPQDRQFILSSKKLLLSDSGFYLCAWSSDRSTYEQYFGPGTRLTVT.

CDR3 DNA sequence: TGTGCCAGCAGTTTAGTACCCAACCCAAGAAGGAATGAGCAGTTCTTC. Translating it yields CASSLVPNPRRNEQFF. The chain employs TRBV27 and TRBJ2-1; D call uncertain. Per germline, CDR1 MNHEY and CDR2 SMNVEV (reference sequence). V dropped 2 bases and J dropped 7 bases, with 18 bases sitting between them. There are 16 residues in the CDR3.

This clonotype was seen more than once but under ten times. The junction departs from the called germline gene at one end, perhaps through a read error. This chain uses TRBV7-7 with TRBJ2-5; possibly TRBD2 for D (6 bases). The length of the CDR3 is 15 residues. Germline V CDR1 and CDR2: SSHAT, FNYEAQ (reference sequence). This chain's CDR3 is CASSLREHPQETQYF. The CDR3 DNA reads TGTGCTAGCAGCTTACGGGAGCACCCTCAAGAGACCCAGTACTTC. The full variable domain, its missing parts supplied by reference TRBV7-7 and TRBJ2-5, is GAGVSQSPRYKVTKRGQDVTLRCDPISSHATLYWYQQALGQGPEFLTYFNYEAQPDKSGLPSDRFSAERPEGSISTLTIQRTEQRDSAMYRCASSLREHPQETQYFGPGTRLLVL.